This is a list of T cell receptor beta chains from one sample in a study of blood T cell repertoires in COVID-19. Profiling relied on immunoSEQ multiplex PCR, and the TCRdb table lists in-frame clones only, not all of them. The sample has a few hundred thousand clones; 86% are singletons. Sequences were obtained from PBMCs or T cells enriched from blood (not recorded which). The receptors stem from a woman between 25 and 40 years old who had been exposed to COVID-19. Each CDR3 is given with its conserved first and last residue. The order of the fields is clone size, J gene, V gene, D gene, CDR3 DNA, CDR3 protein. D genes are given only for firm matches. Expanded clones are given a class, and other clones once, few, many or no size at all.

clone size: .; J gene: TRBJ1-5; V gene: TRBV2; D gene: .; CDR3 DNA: TGTGCCAGCAGTGAAGTCAAGGGGCCTCAGCCCCAGCATTTT; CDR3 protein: CASSEVKGPQPQHF
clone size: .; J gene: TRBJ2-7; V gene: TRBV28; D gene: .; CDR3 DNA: TGTGCCAGCAGTAAATGGGCATACGAGCAGTACTTC; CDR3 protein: CASSKWAYEQYF
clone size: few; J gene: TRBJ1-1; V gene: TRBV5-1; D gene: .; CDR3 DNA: TGCGCCAGCAGCCTACATAACAGAAACACTGAAGCTTTCTTT; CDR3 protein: CASSLHNRNTEAFF
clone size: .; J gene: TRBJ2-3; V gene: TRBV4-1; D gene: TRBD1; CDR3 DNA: TGCGCCAGCAGCCAAGGCACTGCTAGACAGGGGCAAAGGGCAGATACGCAGTATTTT; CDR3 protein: CASSQGTARQGQRADTQYF
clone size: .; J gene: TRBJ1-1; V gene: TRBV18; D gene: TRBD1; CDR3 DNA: TGTGCCAGCTCACCTGGACAGGGCGCTGAAGCTTTCTTT; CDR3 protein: CASSPGQGAEAFF
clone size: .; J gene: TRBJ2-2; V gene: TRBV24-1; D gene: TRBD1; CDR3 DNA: TGTGCCACCAGTGATCCTCGGACAGGGAATCGGGACACCGGGGAGCTGTTTTTT; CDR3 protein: CATSDPRTGNRDTGELFF
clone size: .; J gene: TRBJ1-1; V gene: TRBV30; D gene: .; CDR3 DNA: TGTGCCGGGTTTGGACAAGAAGCTTTCTTT; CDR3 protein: CAGFGQEAFF
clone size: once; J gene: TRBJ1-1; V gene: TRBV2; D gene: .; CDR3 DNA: TGTGCCAGCAGTCTGGCGAGCAGGTCGAACACTGAAGCTTTCTTT; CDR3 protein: CASSLASRSNTEAFF
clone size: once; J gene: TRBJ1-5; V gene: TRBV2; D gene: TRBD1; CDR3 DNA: TGTGCCAGCAGACCGGGACAGGGCAATCAGCCCCAGCATTTT; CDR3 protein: CASRPGQGNQPQHF
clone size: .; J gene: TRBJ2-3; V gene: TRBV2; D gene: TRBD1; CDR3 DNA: TGTGCCAGCAGGGAAACCATCTCACTCCGACAGGGGGCGAAAGATACGCAGTATTTT; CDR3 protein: CASRETISLRQGAKDTQYF
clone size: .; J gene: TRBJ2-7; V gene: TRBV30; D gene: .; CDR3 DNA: TGTGCCTGGAGTGCCCGATCCGAGGCTCCTTCGCACTTC; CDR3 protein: CAWSARSEAPSHF
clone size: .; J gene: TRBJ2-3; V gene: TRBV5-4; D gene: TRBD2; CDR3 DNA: TGTGCCAGCAGTTTACGCGGGGGAGATACGCAGTATTTT; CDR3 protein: CASSLRGGDTQYF
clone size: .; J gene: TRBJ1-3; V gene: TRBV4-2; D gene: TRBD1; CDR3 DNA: TGTGCCAGCAGCCAAGATCTGACAGGGGGGAAGAACACCATATATTTT; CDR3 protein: CASSQDLTGGKNTIYF
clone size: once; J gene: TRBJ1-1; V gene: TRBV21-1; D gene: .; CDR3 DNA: TGTGCCAGCAGCAAATGGCCGACAGGGTCAGGCATGAACACTGAAGCTTTCTTT; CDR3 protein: CASSKWPTGSGMNTEAFF
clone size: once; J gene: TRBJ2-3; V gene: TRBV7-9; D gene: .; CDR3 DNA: TGTGCCAGCAGCCCTACAGGGGGGGAGGAGGATACGCAGTATTTT; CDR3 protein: CASSPTGGEEDTQYF
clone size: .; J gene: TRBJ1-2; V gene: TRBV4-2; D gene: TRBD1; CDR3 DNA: TGTGCCAGCAGCCAAGACCTTACAGGGGTCTATGGCTACACCTTC; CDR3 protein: CASSQDLTGVYGYTF
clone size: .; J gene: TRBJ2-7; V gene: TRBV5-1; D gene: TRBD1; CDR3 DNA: TGCGCCAGCAGCTTGTCACAGGGGATACACGAGCAGTACTTC; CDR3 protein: CASSLSQGIHEQYF
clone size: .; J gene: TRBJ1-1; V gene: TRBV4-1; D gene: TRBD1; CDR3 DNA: TGCGCCAGCAGCCAACCCACAGGGGGAACTGAAGCTTTCTTT; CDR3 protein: CASSQPTGGTEAFF
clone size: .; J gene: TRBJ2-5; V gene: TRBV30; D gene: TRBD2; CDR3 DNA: TGTGCCTGGAGTCGGGGACTAGAAGAGACCCAGTACTTC; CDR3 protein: CAWSRGLEETQYF
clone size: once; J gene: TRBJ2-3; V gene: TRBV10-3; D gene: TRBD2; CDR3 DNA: TGTGCCATCAGCCGGACTAGCGGGTTCACAGATACGCAGTATTTT; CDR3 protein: CAISRTSGFTDTQYF
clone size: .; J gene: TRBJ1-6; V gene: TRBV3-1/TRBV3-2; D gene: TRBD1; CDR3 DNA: TGTGCCAGCAGCCTCTCTAGTAGGTCCAGGGGGAGCTCCTATAATTCACCCCTCCACTTT; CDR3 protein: CASSLSSRSRGSSYNSPLHF
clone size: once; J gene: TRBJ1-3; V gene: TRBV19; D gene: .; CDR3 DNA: TGTGCCAGTTTTGGGCCCGGAAACACCATATATTTT; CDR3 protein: CASFGPGNTIYF